This T cell receptor beta chain was observed in a study of blood T cell repertoires in COVID-19. Whole-study context: Sample material is recorded as cDNA or gDNA derived from T cells, B-cell-depleted T cells, or PBMCs.

This clone was counted between two and nine times. Authors' processing steps: Amplifying reference gene primers gave estimates of nucleated cell counts. This table comes from immunoSEQ multiplex PCR, and its TCRdb copy is limited to in-frame clones, with some not included. V and J calls and clone size follow that table, whereas D and trimming were derived from the DNA. In the table there are roughly 97,000 clones, about 86% of which are singletons. This CDR3 has 15 residues. Germline-derived CDR1 and CDR2 are LNHDA and SQIVND (reference sequence). V was pared by 6 bases and J by 5 bases, with 11 bases of the junction left unmatched.

The sequenced material came from peripheral blood. The chain recombines TRBV19 with TRBJ1-1; the match to TRBD1 covers 8 bases. The source of this sequence is a woman of 80 years or more with active or convalescent COVID-19. The CDR3 DNA sequence: TGTGCCAGTAGGATTCATACAGGGGGAGGGACTGAAGCTTTCTTT. Amino acids: CASRIHTGGGTEAFF.